Listed below are T cell receptor beta chains from one sample, sequenced in a study of CD8+ T cells in alopecia areata. The protocol was immunoSEQ multiplex PCR, while the TCRdb copy is restricted to in-frame clones and leaves out a portion. The sample includes some 120,000 clones, roughly 61% of them seen just once. The sequencing here drew on CD4+ T cells sorted from blood, taken at week 0. The source of these receptors is a human donor with alopecia areata. Both conserved end residues are part of each CDR3. The D gene is left open where the match is weak. Where a row states a size, it is once, few, many or the class of an expanded clone; other rows omit it.

TRBV7-9	13	.	few	TRBJ1-5	TGTGCCAGCAGAATGTCAAGAGATCAGCCCCAGCATTTT	CASRMSRDQPQHF
TRBV6-5	13	.	few	TRBJ1-2	TGTGCCAGCAGGCCCGACAGCATCTATGGCTACACCTTC	CASRPDSIYGYTF
TRBV10-3	13	.	few	TRBJ2-7	TGTGCCGCCGGGGGTGGGGATGCCTACGAGCAGTACTTC	CAAGGGDAYEQYF
TRBV6-6	14	TRBD2	few	TRBJ2-5	TGTGCCAGCAGAAACCTTGGCGGGGGAGAGACCCAGTACTTC	CASRNLGGGETQYF
TRBV5-1	14	TRBD1	.	TRBJ2-2	TGCGCCAGCAGTGCGACAGGGGGCTCCGGGGAGCTGTTTTTT	CASSATGGSGELFF
TRBV14	16	.	.	TRBJ1-1	TGTGCCAGCAGCCAAAGCTTATATCGAGAGAACACTGAAGCTTTCTTT	CASSQSLYRENTEAFF
TRBV19	14	.	few	TRBJ1-1	TGTGCCAGTACCCCCGGAAATACTCGGGGGCGAGCTTTCTTT	CASTPGNTRGRAFF
TRBV29-1	12	.	few	TRBJ2-7	TGCAGCGTTGAAGGGAAAAACTACGAGCAGTACTTC	CSVEGKNYEQYF
TRBV23-1	18	TRBD2	few	TRBJ2-1	TGCGCCAGCAGTCAACGGGCGACTAGCGGGAGAGAATACAATGAGCAGTTCTTC	CASSQRATSGREYNEQFF
TRBV14	16	.	.	TRBJ2-3	TGTGCCAGCAGCCCTCAGGTAGCGGCTAGCACAGATACGCAGTATTTT	CASSPQVAASTDTQYF
TRBV7-2	11	.	.	TRBJ2-5	TGTGCCAGCAGCTTAGCGTGGACCCAGTACTTC	CASSLAWTQYF
TRBV5-1	15	.	few	TRBJ2-7	TGCGCCAGCAGCACGGAAGCAGGGTCCACCTACGAGCAGTACTTC	CASSTEAGSTYEQYF
TRBV27	13	.	few	TRBJ2-5	TGTGCCAGCAGTCCGCGGAGGGGTGAGACCCAGTACTTC	CASSPRRGETQYF
TRBV2	14	.	once	TRBJ2-7	TGTGCCAGCAGTGAAACCCCGGACGTGATCCAGCAGTACTTC	CASSETPDVIQQYF
TRBV7-9	15	.	.	TRBJ1-4	TGTGCCAGCAGCTTACCCGGGACAAAGGTTGAAAAACTGTTTTTT	CASSLPGTKVEKLFF
TRBV7-2	15	TRBD2	.	TRBJ2-7	TGTGCCAGCAGCCAGTCTAGCGGGGATTCCTACGAGCAGTACTTC	CASSQSSGDSYEQYF
TRBV5-1	17	TRBD1	.	TRBJ1-2	TGCGCCAGCAGCTTTGATAGGGGGCTGCCCAGGACCTATGGCTACACCTTC	CASSFDRGLPRTYGYTF
TRBV11-2	13	.	.	TRBJ2-7	TGTGCCAGTCATACAGGGCACGGTAACGAGCAGTACTTC	CASHTGHGNEQYF
TRBV5-4	15	TRBD1	few	TRBJ1-6	TGTGCCAGCAGCTTGATAGGGGGCTCGCTTTCACCCCTCCACTTT	CASSLIGGSLSPLHF
TRBV10-3	16	.	.	TRBJ2-6	TGTGCCATCAGGGAGAGTGGCCTATCTGGGGCCAACGTCCTGACTTTC	CAIRESGLSGANVLTF